The 27 T cell receptor beta chains below come from one sample, sequenced in a study of cytomegalovirus exposure and HLA in healthy donors. Primers included in the PCR were 60 Vbeta and 13 Jbeta primers. Generated by immunoSEQ multiplex PCR, the TCRdb table keeps only in-frame clones and is missing some. The sample includes 85,000 to 90,000 clones, around 85% of them seen just once. The specimen was PBMCs. Receptors were obtained from a man younger than 40 in good health and CMV-seronegative.

V usage is TRBV7-9 and J usage is TRBJ1-1; 10 bases line up with TRBD1. CDR1 SEHNR and CDR2 FQNEAQ come from the germline V gene (reference sequence). Germline trimming cut 5 bases from V and 0 bases from J; bases unmatched to any gene: 15. The CDR3 runs 19 residues. This chain's CDR3 is CASSRSGTGAGRMNTEAFF. CDR3 bases: TGTGCCAGCAGCCGATCCGGGACAGGGGCCGGGAGGATGAACACTGAAGCTTTCTTT.

This chain joins TRBV6-6 and TRBJ1-1, with 9 bases identical to TRBD1. The CDR3 loop spans 15 amino acids. Germline CDR1 is MNHNY and CDR2 is SVGAGI (reference sequence). V dropped 7 bases and J dropped 1; count of bases not matched to a gene: 7. CDR3 nucleotides: TGTGCCAGCATTCAAAGGGACAGGGCGAACACTGAAGCTTTCTTT. Protein: CASIQRDRANTEAFF.

This clone was observed a handful of times. The chain is built from TRBV10-1 and TRBJ1-3, with D possibly TRBD1 on 6 matching bases. Germline V CDR1 and CDR2: WNHNN, SYGVQD (reference sequence). The CDR3 contains 13 residues. The CDR3 nucleotides read TGCGCTCCGAGGACAGCCTCTGGAAACACCATATATTTT. Translated, it gives CAPRTASGNTIYF.

The genes are TRBV29-1 and TRBJ1-1, with D possibly TRBD1 on 6 matching bases. The CDR3 has 13 amino acids. Germline values: CDR1 SQVTM, CDR2 ANQGSEA. V dropped 2 bases and J dropped 1 base, with 8 bases sitting between them. This chain's CDR3 is CSVERTENTEAFF. The DNA for the CDR3 is TGCAGCGTTGAAAGGACAGAGAACACTGAAGCTTTCTTT.

This rearrangement joins TRBV5-1 to TRBJ2-7, with TRBD1 matching over 7 bases. Germline V gene sequence: CDR1 SGHRS, CDR2 YFSETQ. The junction had 9 bases not matched to a gene; V was cut back by 6 bases and J by 3 bases. CDR3 size: 14 residues. This CDR3 is CASTPGQPSYEQYF. The CDR3 DNA sequence: TGCGCCAGCACCCCGGGACAGCCCAGCTACGAGCAGTACTTC.

This chain links TRBV28 with TRBJ2-3; the match to TRBD1 covers 8 bases. The germline CDR1 and CDR2 sequences are MDHEN and SYDVKM. This CDR3 is built from 17 residues. J was trimmed by 2 bases and V by 4 bases; bases with no gene match: 11. The CDR3 here is CASSSLGQGPTTDTQYF. The DNA for the CDR3 is TGTGCCAGCAGTTCCCTAGGACAGGGCCCCACCACAGATACGCAGTATTTT. Combining the CDR3 with reference TRBV28 and TRBJ2-3 gives the whole variable domain DVKVTQSSRYLVKRTGEKVFLECVQDMDHENMFWYRQDPGLGLRLIYFSYDVKMKEKGDIPEGYSVSREKKERFSLILESASTNQTSMYLCASSSLGQGPTTDTQYFGPGTRLTVL.

This chain joins TRBV14 and TRBJ2-5, with 8 bases matching TRBD2. The V and J ends lost 2 bases and 1 base, in that order; junction bases with no gene match: 15. CDR3 length: 19 amino acids. Germline V lookup: CDR1 SGHDN, CDR2 FVKESK. This CDR3 is CASSQTGTRTFYVQETQYF. CDR3 nucleotide sequence: TGTGCCAGCAGCCAAACCGGGACTAGAACCTTCTACGTCCAAGAGACCCAGTACTTC.

This clone was recorded once. CDR3 residues: CASSLTGTLYGYTF. DNA of the CDR3: TGTGCCAGCAGTTTAACCGGGACACTTTATGGCTACACCTTC. The chain combines TRBV27 with TRBJ1-2, with D maybe TRBD1 (6 bases). The length of the CDR3 is 14 residues. Germline V gene sequence: CDR1 MNHEY, CDR2 SMNVEV (reference sequence). Trimming left V 2 bases short and J 5 bases short, with 12 bases between.

The V gene is TRBV6-6, the J gene TRBJ2-7; 7 nucleotides align to TRBD1. In germline, CDR1 is MNHNY, CDR2 SVGAGI (reference sequence). Trimming took 8 bases from V and 4 from J; bases not matched to a gene: 11. CDR3 length: 14 amino acids. CDR3 in DNA: TGTGCCAGCCGAGGGGGCAGGGGGTCGTACGAGCAGTACTTC. Its protein product is CASRGGRGSYEQYF.

This chain joins TRBV27 and TRBJ1-1; 10 bases are shared with TRBD1. V lost 2 bases, J lost 4 bases, and 16 bases stayed unmatched. Germline V gene lookup returns CDR1 MNHEY and CDR2 SMNVEV (reference sequence). This CDR3 is 19 amino acids long. The CDR3 here is CASSLVIRDRGRFGTEAFF. The DNA for the CDR3 is TGTGCCAGCAGTTTAGTAATCCGGGACAGGGGAAGGTTCGGCACTGAAGCTTTCTTT.

This clone has a handful of counts. This sequence joins TRBV4-1 and TRBJ1-2; no definite D call. Germline V gene lookup returns CDR1 MGHRA and CDR2 YSYEKL. V was trimmed by 0 bases and J by 4 bases, leaving 6 bases between them. The CDR3 loop spans 13 amino acids. CDR3 sequence reads: CASSQDPSYGYTF. The CDR3 nucleotides read TGCGCCAGCAGCCAAGATCCGAGCTATGGCTACACCTTC.

The V and J genes are TRBV5-4 and TRBJ2-5, with D perhaps matching TRBD2 (6 bases). Trimming took 4 bases from V and 1 from J, leaving 8 bases between them. The CDR3 has 13 amino acids. The V gene's germline CDR1 is SGHNT and CDR2 YYREEE (reference sequence). The CDR3 is CASSRGSQETQYF. CDR3 coding DNA: TGTGCCAGCAGCCGGGGGTCCCAAGAGACCCAGTACTTC.

V and J are TRBV23-1 and TRBJ2-7, with TRBD1 as a possible D gene (5 bases). TRBV23-1 is an open reading frame, and its role is uncertain. V was pared by 4 bases and J by 0 bases, with 13 bases between. The CDR3 is made up of 15 amino acids. The CDR3: CASSRTTGSSYEQYF. In DNA, the CDR3 is TGCGCCAGCAGTCGCACAACAGGTTCCTCCTACGAGCAGTACTTC.

The chain joins TRBV19 to TRBJ2-7, with 10 bases matching TRBD1. V lost 1 base and J lost 2; bases outside the gene matches: 2. Germline values: CDR1 LNHDA, CDR2 SQIVND (reference sequence). The length of the CDR3 is 15 residues. CDR3 DNA: TGTGCCAGTAGTATAGCCGGGACAGGGGCCTACGAGCAGTACTTC. Translated, it gives CASSIAGTGAYEQYF.

The chain links TRBV28 to TRBJ2-7; weak D call: TRBD1 (6 bases). The germline gives CDR1 MDHEN, CDR2 SYDVKM. The CDR3 runs to 12 residues. Trimming shortened V by 8 bases and J by 0 bases, and 8 bases separated the two germline ends. This chain's CDR3 is CASGDNSYEQYF. CDR3 in DNA: TGTGCCAGCGGGGACAACTCCTACGAGCAGTACTTC.

The chain is built from TRBV2 and TRBJ1-1; TRBD1 matches at 9 bases. CDR3 size: 18 residues. Trimming cost V 6 bases and J 1 base; bases outside gene matches: 15. The germline gives CDR1 SNHLY, CDR2 FYNNEI. The CDR3 region has the DNA TGTGCCAGCAGACTTTCCGAGGACAGGGGAATGTGGAACACTGAAGCTTTCTTT. Translated, it gives CASRLSEDRGMWNTEAFF.

The chain's CDR3 is CASSERGRLDTQYF. CDR3 DNA sequence: TGTGCCAGCAGTGAAAGGGGGCGGTTAGATACGCAGTATTTT. The chain is built from TRBV6-1 and TRBJ2-3; the match to TRBD1 covers 7 bases. Germline V CDR1 and CDR2: MNHNS, SASEGT. The CDR3 runs 14 residues. With 2 bases clipped from V and 5 bases from J, the junction kept 4 bases outside the gene matches.

The chain joins TRBV7-9 to TRBJ2-7, with a possible D match to TRBD2 (6 bases). V dropped 11 bases and J dropped 5 bases, with 13 bases sitting between them. CDR1 and CDR2 (germline): SEHNR, FQNEAQ (reference sequence). The CDR3 consists of 11 residues. CDR3 coding DNA: TGTGCCGGCAAAGGGGAGGACGAGCAGTACTTC. Protein: CAGKGEDEQYF.

The chain uses TRBV5-6 and TRBJ1-3, with no clear D. V lost 1 base and J 6 bases, leaving 11 bases between the germline ends. CDR1 and CDR2 from the germline V gene are SGHDT and YYEEEE. This CDR3 region has 14 residues. The CDR3 spells CASSLSAGENTIYF. The DNA for the CDR3 is TGTGCCAGCAGCTTGAGCGCCGGGGAAAACACCATATATTTT.

The rearrangement links TRBV7-2 to TRBJ2-1, with 9 bases matching TRBD1. Germline V gene sequence: CDR1 SGHTA, CDR2 FQGNSA. The CDR3 has 15 residues. Losses at the gene ends were 6 bases for V and 8 bases for J; bases not matched to a gene: 11. The CDR3 loop reads CASRDRDRARHEQFF. The CDR3 DNA reads as TGTGCCAGCAGAGATCGGGACAGGGCCAGGCATGAGCAGTTCTTC. The full variable domain, in which reference TRBV7-2 and TRBJ2-1 provide the parts outside the CDR3, is GAGVSQSPSNKVTEKGKDVELRCDPISGHTALYWYRQSLGQGLEFLIYFQGNSAPDKSGLPSDRFSAERTGGSVSTLTIQRTQQEDSAVYLCASRDRDRARHEQFFGPGTRLTVL.

The rearrangement links TRBV5-1 to TRBJ2-5; 7 bases agree with TRBD2. Unmatched junction bases numbered 8, after V lost 4 bases and J lost 2 bases. Per germline, CDR1 SGHRS and CDR2 YFSETQ. The CDR3 is made up of 15 amino acids. This CDR3 reads CASSPGAGPQETQYF. Written as DNA, the CDR3 is TGCGCCAGCAGCCCCGGAGCGGGGCCGCAAGAGACCCAGTACTTC. The full variable domain, completed using reference TRBV5-1 and TRBJ2-5, is KAGVTQTPRYLIKTRGQQVTLSCSPISGHRSVSWYQQTPGQGLQFLFEYFSETQRNKGNFPGRFSGRQFSNSRSEMNVSTLELGDSALYLCASSPGAGPQETQYFGPGTRLLVL.

The chain recombines TRBV7-9 with TRBJ2-5, with 8 bases that match TRBD1. Trimming removed 5 bases from V and 5 bases from J; junction bases left unmatched: 4. This CDR3 spans 13 amino acids. Germline lookup yields CDR1 SEHNR and CDR2 FQNEAQ (reference sequence). Here the CDR3 DNA reads TGTGCCAGCAGCAACACAGGGGGGGAGACCCAGTACTTC. This codes for CASSNTGGETQYF. The variable domain in full, with the rest retrieved from reference TRBV7-9 and TRBJ2-5, is DTGVSQNPRHKITKRGQNVTFRCDPISEHNRLYWYRQTLGQGPEFLTYFQNEAQLEKSRLLSDRFSAERPKGSFSTLEIQRTEQGDSAMYLCASSNTGGETQYFGPGTRLLVL.

The rearrangement joins TRBV5-1 to TRBJ2-7; TRBD1 matches 8 bases. This CDR3 contains 14 residues. Germline V CDR1 and CDR2: SGHRS, YFSETQ. J gave up 2 bases and V 4 bases, and 5 bases lay outside the gene matches. CDR3 residues: CASSTTGVTYEQYF. As DNA, the CDR3 is TGCGCCAGCAGCACGACAGGGGTGACCTACGAGCAGTACTTC.

The V call is TRBV4-3, the J call TRBJ2-3; 10 nucleotides match TRBD2. The CDR3 length is 17 residues. The J segment lost 3 bases and the V segment lost 0 bases, leaving 6 bases of the junction unmatched. In germline, CDR1 is LGHNA, CDR2 YSLEER. CDR3 region: CASSQDWVSGGTDTQYF. CDR3 coding DNA: TGCGCCAGCAGCCAAGATTGGGTTAGCGGGGGGACAGATACGCAGTATTTT.

The CDR3 region has the DNA TGTGCCAGCAGCGTAGCGGGGTCCATGAACACTGAAGCTTTCTTT. Translating it yields CASSVAGSMNTEAFF. V and J are TRBV9 and TRBJ1-1, with D uncertain. Germline CDR1 and CDR2: SGDLS and YYNGEE. The CDR3 runs 15 residues. V was pared by 0 bases and J by 0 bases, with 9 bases between.

The chain carries TRBV7-2 and TRBJ1-4, with D maybe TRBD1 (5 bases). Trimming took 1 base from V and 3 from J, leaving 9 bases between them. The CDR3 covers 15 residues. Germline-derived CDR1 and CDR2 are SGHTA and FQGNSA. The CDR3 nucleotides read TGTGCCAGCAGCTTAGGGGGCGCGGCTAATGAAAAACTGTTTTTT. Protein product: CASSLGGAANEKLFF.

The chain couples TRBV29-1 to TRBJ1-2; perhaps TRBD1 as D (5 bases). V lost 6 bases to trimming and J lost 4 bases, with 12 bases between them. This CDR3 spans 12 amino acids. The germline CDR1 and CDR2 sequences are SQVTM and ANQGSEA. CDR3 DNA sequence: TGCAGCGTCGCAGACAGCCTCTATGGCTACACCTTC. It codes for CSVADSLYGYTF.